A single T cell receptor (beta chain) is shown here with its context. The antigen is undetermined. This entry comes from a study of cytomegalovirus exposure and HLA in healthy donors. Study-level points and caveats: Relative to equally common others, HLA-associated TCR beta chains showed greater clonal expansion in a later analysis. In a later analysis, V- and J-gene trimming of beta chains associated with a DCLRE1C missense variant, replicated independently. Several of the most significant clusters appeared linked to common viral pathogens, based on a later analysis. Researchers counted 150 to 200 TCR beta chains as cytomegalovirus-associated.

The CDR3 totals 15 residues. V lost 1 base to trimming and J lost 11 bases, with 18 bases between them. The germline V gene has CDR1 LGHNA and CDR2 YNFKEQ. PCR involved 60 Vbeta and 13 Jbeta primers. Profiled with immunoSEQ multiplex PCR; TCRdb holds only in-frame clones, not every one. The table includes 110,000 or so clones, about four fifths detected once. The source material was PBMCs. The J gene is TRBJ1-5, the V gene TRBV4-2, with D hard to call. This TCR derives from a man aged 25 to 40 in good health and CMV-seronegative. CDR3 coding DNA: TGTGCCAGCAGCCAAGCAGACGGAGGACCGCAAGCCCAGCATTTT. This sequence encodes CASSQADGGPQAQHF.